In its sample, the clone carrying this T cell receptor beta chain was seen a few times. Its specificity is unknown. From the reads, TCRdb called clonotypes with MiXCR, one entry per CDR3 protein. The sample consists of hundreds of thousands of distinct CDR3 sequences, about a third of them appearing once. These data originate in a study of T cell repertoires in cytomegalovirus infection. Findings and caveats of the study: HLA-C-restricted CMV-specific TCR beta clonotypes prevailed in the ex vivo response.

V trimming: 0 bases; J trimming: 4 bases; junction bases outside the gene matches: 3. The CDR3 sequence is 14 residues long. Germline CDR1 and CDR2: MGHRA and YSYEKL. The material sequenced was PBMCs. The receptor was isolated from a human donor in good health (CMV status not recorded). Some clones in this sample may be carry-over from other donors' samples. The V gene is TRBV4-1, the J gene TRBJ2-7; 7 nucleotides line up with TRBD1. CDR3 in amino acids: CASSQDGRGYEQYF. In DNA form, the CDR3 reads TGCGCCAGCAGCCAAGACGGCAGGGGGTACGAGCAGTACTTC.